The 10 T cell receptor beta chains reported below all come from one sample, sequenced in a study of response to subunit inactivated influenza vaccine. From the RT-PCR reads, TCRdb called clonotypes with MiXCR, one entry per CDR3 protein. Of roughly 700,000 distinct CDR3 sequences listed, around 13% are singletons. The sequenced sample was PBMCs from blood, obtained about 14 days before vaccination. The receptors shown here come from a man aged 50-60 years who received an inactivated influenza vaccine.

This clonotype was counted at least ten times. One end of the junction fails to match germline, which may point to a read error. The chain recombines TRBV18 with TRBJ2-7; possibly TRBD1 for D (6 bases). Germline V lookup: CDR1 KGHSH, CDR2 LQKENI. The CDR3 runs to 13 residues. As DNA, the CDR3 is TGCGCCAGCAGCCCTAGGACAGCGTACGAGCAGTACTTC. Translation: CASSPRTAYEQYF.

The sample holds a few counts of this clonotype. This chain uses TRBV12-3 or TRBV12-4 with TRBJ1-1; unclear D gene. Deletions cut 7 bases from V and 4 bases from J, with 10 bases between. The CDR3 is made up of 12 amino acids. Here the CDR3 reads CASTQRVTEAFF. CDR3 sequence (DNA): TGTGCCAGCACCCAACGTGTCACTGAAGCTTTCTTT.

This clonotype was counted ten times or more. This chain connects TRBV20-1 to TRBJ2-7, with D possibly called TRBD1 or TRBD2 (6 bases each). CDR3 size: 19 residues. V shed 0 bases and J shed 1 base, with 25 bases lying between them. CDR1 and CDR2 from the germline V gene are DFQATT and SNEGSKA (reference sequence). The CDR3 here is CSARDGLKGRGGLSYEQYF. The CDR3 DNA reads TGCAGTGCTAGAGACGGGCTTAAGGGGAGAGGGGGACTTTCCTACGAGCAGTACTTC.

This clonotype has just a few counts. The chain is built from TRBV4-3 and TRBJ1-5; D call uncertain. CDR1 and CDR2 from the germline V gene are LGHNA and YSLEER. The CDR3 spans 13 residues. The V end lost 1 base, the J end lost 6 bases, and 7 bases lay between the germline ends. CDR3 protein: CASSQGTRQPQHF. In DNA form, the CDR3 reads TGCGCCAGCAGCCAAGGAACTCGTCAGCCCCAGCATTTT.

This clonotype occurred a few times. The chain links TRBV10-3 to TRBJ2-5; 7 bases map to TRBD1. J gave up 3 bases and V 6 bases, and 4 bases lay outside the gene matches. Germline V gives CDR1 ENHRY, CDR2 SYGVKD. The CDR3 loop spans 13 amino acids. The CDR3 DNA follows: TGTGCCATCAGACAAGGGACAGAAGAGACCCAGTACTTC. Protein sequence: CAIRQGTEETQYF.

The chain joins TRBV20-1 to TRBJ2-7; a weak D match, TRBD2 (6 bases). Germline V gene sequence: CDR1 DFQATT, CDR2 SNEGSKA (reference sequence). V shed 6 bases and J shed 2 bases, with 17 bases lying between them. This CDR3 is 14 amino acids long. CDR3 DNA sequence: TGCAGTGCCAAAGGGACTCTCGCAACCTACGAGCAGTACTTC. This gives the protein CSAKGTLATYEQYF.

The rearrangement links TRBV20-1 to TRBJ2-2, with D hard to call. This CDR3 comprises 11 residues. V was shortened by 6 bases and J by 10 bases, with 12 bases between the two germline ends. The V gene's germline CDR1 is DFQATT and CDR2 SNEGSKA (reference sequence). In nucleotides, the CDR3 is TGCAGTGCCTCGGACGGTGTGGAGCTGTTTTTT. It translates to CSASDGVELFF.

This clonotype was detected ten times or more. The DNA of the CDR3 is TGTGCCAGCAGTTTAGGAGCGGGGAATGAAAAACTGTTTTTT. Translation gives CASSLGAGNEKLFF. The chain couples TRBV12-3 or TRBV12-4 to TRBJ1-4; no reliable D call. Trimming removed 1 base at V and 5 bases at J, with 8 bases between. This CDR3 is 14 amino acids long.

This clonotype was recorded a few times. The rearrangement uses TRBV12-3 or TRBV12-4 and TRBJ2-7; unclear D gene. V lost 7 bases, J lost 2 bases, and 12 bases lay in between. This CDR3 has 13 amino acids. CDR3 DNA: TGTGCCAGCACCCCTGACATTACCTACGAGCAGTACTTC. Protein sequence: CASTPDITYEQYF.

This clonotype was seen only a few times. This chain joins TRBV7-9 and TRBJ1-4; D is unclear. The V end lost 1 base, the J end lost 4 bases, and 7 bases lay between the germline ends. The CDR3 has 14 residues. Germline CDR1 and CDR2: SEHNR and FQNEAQ (reference sequence). The CDR3 bases are TGTGCCAGCAGCTTAGATACCGATAATGAAAAACTGTTTTTT. Protein sequence: CASSLDTDNEKLFF.